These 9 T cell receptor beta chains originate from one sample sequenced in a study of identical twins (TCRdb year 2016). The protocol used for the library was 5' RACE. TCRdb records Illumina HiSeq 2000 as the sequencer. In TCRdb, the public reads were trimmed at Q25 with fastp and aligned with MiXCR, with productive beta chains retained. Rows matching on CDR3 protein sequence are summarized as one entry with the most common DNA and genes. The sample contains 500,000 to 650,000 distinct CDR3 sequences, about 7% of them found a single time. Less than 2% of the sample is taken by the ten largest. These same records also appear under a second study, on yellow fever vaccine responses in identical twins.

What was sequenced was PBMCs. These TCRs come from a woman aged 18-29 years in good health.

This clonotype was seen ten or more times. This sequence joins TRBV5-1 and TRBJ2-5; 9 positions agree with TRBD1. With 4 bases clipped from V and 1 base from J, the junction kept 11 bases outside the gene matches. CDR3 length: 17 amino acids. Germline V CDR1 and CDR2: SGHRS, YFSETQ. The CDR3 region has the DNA TGCGCCAGCAGCAGACTACAGGGGGCGCGCTCCCAAGAGACCCAGTACTTC. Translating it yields CASSRLQGARSQETQYF.

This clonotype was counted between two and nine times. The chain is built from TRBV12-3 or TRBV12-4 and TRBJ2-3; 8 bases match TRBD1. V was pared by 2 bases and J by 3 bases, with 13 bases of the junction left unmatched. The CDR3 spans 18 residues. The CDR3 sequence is CASSLWVLEGQATDTQYF. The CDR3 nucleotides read TGTGCCAGCAGTTTATGGGTATTGGAGGGACAGGCGACAGATACGCAGTATTTT.

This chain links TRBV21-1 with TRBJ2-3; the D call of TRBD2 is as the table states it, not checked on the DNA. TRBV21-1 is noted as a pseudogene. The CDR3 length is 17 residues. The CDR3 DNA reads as TGTGCCAGCAGCAAAGCCCGTCTAGCGTTCAGCACAGATACGCAGTATTTT. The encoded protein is CASSKARLAFSTDTQYF.

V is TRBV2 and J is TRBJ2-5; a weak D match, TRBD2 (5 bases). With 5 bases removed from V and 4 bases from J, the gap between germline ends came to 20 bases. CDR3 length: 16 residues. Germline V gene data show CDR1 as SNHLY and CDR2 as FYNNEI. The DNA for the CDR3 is TGTGCCAGCAGTTACCTCGGTCCGGGGTTGCGAGAGACCCAGTACTTC. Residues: CASSYLGPGLRETQYF.

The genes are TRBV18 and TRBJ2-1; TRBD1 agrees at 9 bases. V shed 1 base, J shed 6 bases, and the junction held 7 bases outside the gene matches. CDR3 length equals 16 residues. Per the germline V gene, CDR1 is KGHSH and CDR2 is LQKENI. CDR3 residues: CASSPLTGGPVNEQFF. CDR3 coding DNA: TGTGCCAGCTCACCACTCACAGGGGGCCCTGTCAATGAGCAGTTCTTC.

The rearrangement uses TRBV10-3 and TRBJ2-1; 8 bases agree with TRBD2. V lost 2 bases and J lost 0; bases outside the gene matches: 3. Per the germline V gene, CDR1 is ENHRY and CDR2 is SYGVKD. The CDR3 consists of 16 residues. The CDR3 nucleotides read TGTGCCATCAGTGAGCCGGGAGGGGGCTCCTACAATGAGCAGTTCTTC. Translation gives CAISEPGGGSYNEQFF.

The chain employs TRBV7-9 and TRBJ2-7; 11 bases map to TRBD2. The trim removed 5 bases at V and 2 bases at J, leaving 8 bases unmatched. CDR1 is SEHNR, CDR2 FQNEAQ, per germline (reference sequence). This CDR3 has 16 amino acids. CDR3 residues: CASSEGLAVGAYEQYF. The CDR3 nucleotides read TGTGCCAGCAGCGAGGGACTAGCGGTCGGGGCCTACGAGCAGTACTTC.

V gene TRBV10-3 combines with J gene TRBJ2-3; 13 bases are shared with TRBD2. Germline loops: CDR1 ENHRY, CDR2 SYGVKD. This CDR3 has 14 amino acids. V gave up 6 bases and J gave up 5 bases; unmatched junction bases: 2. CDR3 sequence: CAIRLAGGEDTQYF. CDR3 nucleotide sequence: TGTGCCATCAGACTAGCGGGAGGGGAAGATACGCAGTATTTT.

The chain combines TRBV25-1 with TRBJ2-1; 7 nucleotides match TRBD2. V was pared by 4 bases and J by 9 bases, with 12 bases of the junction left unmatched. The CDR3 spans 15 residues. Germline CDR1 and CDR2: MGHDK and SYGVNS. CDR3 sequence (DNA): TGTGCCAGCAGTGTAGTTAGCGATTGGGGGGGTGAGCAGTTCTTC. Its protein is CASSVVSDWGGEQFF.